This T cell receptor (beta chain) appears in the sequencing data of a study of T cell responses to AZD1222 COVID-19 vaccine. Profiling relied on immunoSEQ multiplex PCR, and the TCRdb table lists in-frame clones only, not all of them. This table holds about 140,000 clones, around 91% found once. This material consisted of peripheral blood, taken 28 days after the second AZD1222 dose. The receptor comes from an adult who received the AZD1222 COVID-19 vaccine.

The DNA of the CDR3 is TGTGCCAGCAGTTTATCTTGGGGGGTTGGTTCACCCCTCCACTTT. This encodes CASSLSWGVGSPLHF. The V call is TRBV27, the J call TRBJ1-6, with a tentative D call TRBD1 (5 bases). V was trimmed by 0 bases and J by 9 bases, leaving 12 bases between them. The germline CDR1 and CDR2 sequences are MNHEY and SMNVEV (reference sequence). There are 15 residues in the CDR3.